This TCR beta chain was obtained from a study of T cell repertoires in cytomegalovirus infection. About the research overall: Matching HLA type, along with CMV infection, was indicated by public TCR beta signatures.

TCRdb fed the reads into MiXCR, producing one record per CDR3 protein. The table shows around 290,000 distinct CDR3 sequences, with roughly 26% occurring only once. The table lists this clonotype with many counts. The target antigen is unknown. Points from the study as a whole: Ex vivo, HLA-C-restricted CMV-specific TCR beta clonotypes prevailed over the rest of the response.

The sequencing input was PBMCs. The sequence derives from a human donor in good health (CMV status not recorded). Some clones in this sample may be carry-over from other donors' samples.

CDR3 sequence reads: CASSSFRDRGTEAFF. The CDR3 DNA reads TGTGCCAGCAGCTCATTTCGGGACAGGGGAACTGAAGCTTTCTTT. The chain recombines TRBV7-9 with TRBJ1-1; 10 nucleotides align to TRBD1. The germline gives CDR1 SEHNR, CDR2 FQNEAQ (reference sequence). The CDR3 totals 15 residues. J gave up 5 bases and V 4 bases, and 7 bases lay outside the gene matches.